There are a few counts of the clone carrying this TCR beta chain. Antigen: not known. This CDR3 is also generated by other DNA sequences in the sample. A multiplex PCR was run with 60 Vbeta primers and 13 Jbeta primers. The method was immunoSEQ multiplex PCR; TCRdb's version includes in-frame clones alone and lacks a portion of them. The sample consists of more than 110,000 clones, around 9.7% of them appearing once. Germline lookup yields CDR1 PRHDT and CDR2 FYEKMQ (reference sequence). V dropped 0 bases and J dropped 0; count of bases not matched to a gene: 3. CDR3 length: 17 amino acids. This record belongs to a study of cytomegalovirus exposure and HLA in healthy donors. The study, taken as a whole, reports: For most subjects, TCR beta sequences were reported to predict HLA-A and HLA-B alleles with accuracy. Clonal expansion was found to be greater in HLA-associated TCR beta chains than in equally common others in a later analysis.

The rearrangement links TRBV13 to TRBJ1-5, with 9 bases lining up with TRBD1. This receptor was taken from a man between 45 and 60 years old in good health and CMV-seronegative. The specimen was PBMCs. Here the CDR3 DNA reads TGTGCCAGCAGCTTAGGAACAGGGGGCAATAGCAATCAGCCCCAGCATTTT. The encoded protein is CASSLGTGGNSNQPQHF. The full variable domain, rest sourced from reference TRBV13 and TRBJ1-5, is AAGVIQSPRHLIKEKRETATLKCYPIPRHDTVYWYQQGPGQDPQFLISFYEKMQSDKGSIPDRFSAQQFSDYHSELNMSSLELGDSALYFCASSLGTGGNSNQPQHFGDGTRLSIL.